This T cell receptor beta chain was identified in a study of T-cell memory formation after mild COVID-19. Study-wide results and caveats: Some responding clones appeared in pre-infection memory, suggesting cross-reactive memory joined. In second-wave clones peaking day 37, SARS-CoV-2 specificity remained unconfirmed.

Germline loops: CDR1 SGHTA, CDR2 FQGNSA. With 0 bases removed from V and 6 bases from J, the gap between germline ends came to 17 bases. The CDR3 is 17 amino acids. 5'RACE with constant-segment primers yielded barcoded, UMI-tagged TCR alpha and TCR beta cDNA libraries. TCRdb re-derived calls from the 5' RACE reads in MiXCR, one entry per CDR3 protein. The repertoire includes just under 350,000 distinct CDR3 sequences, approximately 13% of them detected once, and 20% to 25% sits in the top ten. This clonotype was detected a few times. Its antigen is as yet unknown. The sample consisted of PBMCs or a T cell subset sorted from them (not recorded which). The TCR comes from a man between 18 and 29 years old who had mild COVID-19 (a few samples of this study predate the infection). Cell type and time point are not known. V gene TRBV7-2 combines with J gene TRBJ2-2, with D uncertain. In DNA, the CDR3 is TGTGCCAGCAGCTTAGCAGTACCAGAAGGGTACGCCGGGGAGCTGTTTTTT. Translating it yields CASSLAVPEGYAGELFF.